This T cell receptor (beta chain) is from a study of T cells after yellow fever vaccination. Whole-study findings and limits: The study noted that FACS-sorted repertoires could contain abundant clonotypes contaminating from the bulk population. At around 96% for CD4 and just over 85% for CD8, most primary-vaccination clones showed up again after the booster.

Each CDR3 protein is one row after TCRdb ran MiXCR on the 5' RACE reads. The table has around 550,000 distinct CDR3 sequences, under 25% seen once. As for this clonotype: Antigen unknown.

The CDR3 is 16 residues long. V lost 4 bases to trimming and J lost 9 bases, with 22 bases between them. This receptor was obtained from a man under 40 who received the YFV17D yellow fever vaccine. Sample: PBMCs, taken 15 days after the yellow fever booster vaccination. The chain links TRBV12-3 or TRBV12-4 to TRBJ2-4; D perhaps matches TRBD2 (5 bases). CDR3 amino acids: CASSSSVGLSEGIQYF. As DNA, the CDR3 is TGTGCCAGCAGTTCGTCCGTTGGCCTCTCTGAGGGCATTCAGTACTTC.